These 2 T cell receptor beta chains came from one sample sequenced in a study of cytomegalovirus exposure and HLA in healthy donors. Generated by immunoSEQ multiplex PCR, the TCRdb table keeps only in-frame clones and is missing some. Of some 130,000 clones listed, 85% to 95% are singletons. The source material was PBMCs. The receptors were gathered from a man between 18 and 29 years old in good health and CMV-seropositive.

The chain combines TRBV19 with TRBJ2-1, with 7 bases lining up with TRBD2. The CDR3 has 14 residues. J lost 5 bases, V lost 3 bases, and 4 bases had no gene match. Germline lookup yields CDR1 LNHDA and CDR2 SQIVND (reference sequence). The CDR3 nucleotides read TGTGCCAGTAGTATTTTAGCGGGCAACAATGAGCAGTTCTTC. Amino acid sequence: CASSILAGNNEQFF.

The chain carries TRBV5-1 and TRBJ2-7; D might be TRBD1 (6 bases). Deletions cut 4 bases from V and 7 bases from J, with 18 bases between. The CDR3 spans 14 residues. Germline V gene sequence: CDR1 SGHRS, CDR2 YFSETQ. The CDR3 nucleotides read TGCGCCAGCAGCCAGCAAGGGGGAACGGGTGAGCAGTACTTC. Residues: CASSQQGGTGEQYF.